This T cell receptor beta chain was recorded in a study of T cell repertoires in cytomegalovirus infection. Regarding the study as a whole: Dominating the ex vivo response were HLA-C-restricted CMV-specific TCR beta clonotypes.

TCRdb used MiXCR to reprocess the reads, holding one entry per CDR3 protein. The repertoire holds around 900,000 distinct CDR3 sequences, with under 40% as singletons. The CDR3 consists of 11 residues. Germline CDR1 and CDR2: MNHEY and SVGAGI. V was shortened by 5 bases and J by 13 bases, with 14 bases between the two germline ends. Of note for this clonotype: No antigen is known for it.

This TCR came from a human donor in good health (CMV status not recorded). Some clones in this sample may be carry-over from other donors' samples. The chain recombines TRBV6-5 with TRBJ2-5; D is uncertain. The source material was cultured CD8+ T cells from PBMCs, sampled from culture after CMV antigen stimulation. CDR3 in DNA: TGTGCCAGCAGTCTGGGGTCCAACAGGTACTTC. It is translated as CASSLGSNRYF.